A single T cell receptor beta chain is shown here with its context. The data belong to a study of blood T cell repertoires in COVID-19. As for the study in general: T cells, B-cell-depleted T cells, or PBMCs supplied cDNA or gDNA.

CDR1 and CDR2 (germline): SGHRS, YFSETQ. V lost 5 bases and J lost 0; bases outside the gene matches: 15. This CDR3 has 18 amino acids. Living in 25 or so US areas, the participants were between roughly 18 and 95 years of age. In Cohort 3, a recovered donor had either two negative PCRs, clearance, or symptom resolution. Per the original data handling: Reference gene primers were amplified, and this amplification served to estimate nucleated cell counts. Measured with immunoSEQ multiplex PCR; TCRdb has only the in-frame clones, and not every one. V, J and clone size derive from that table, while D and trimming were established from the DNA sequence. Of roughly 330,000 clones in the sample, around 87% were seen once.

The chain combines TRBV5-1 with TRBJ1-1; 8 nucleotides agree with TRBD1. The origin of this receptor is a woman aged 25-40 years who had recovered from COVID-19. The sequenced sample was PBMCs or T cells enriched from blood (not recorded which). CDR3 protein: CASRTKPGQEIMNTEAFF. The CDR3, as DNA: TGCGCCAGCAGAACAAAACCGGGACAGGAGATCATGAACACTGAAGCTTTCTTT.